Listed below are T cell receptor beta chains from one sample, sequenced in a study of CD8+ T cells in alopecia areata. Some clones are missing from TCRdb's copy, which holds only in-frame ones; the method was immunoSEQ multiplex PCR. The sample has about 110,000 clones, about 83% seen once. Source: CD8+ T cells sorted from blood, taken at week 24, from a patient treated with tofacitinib. The receptors were sampled from a human donor with alopecia areata. Each CDR3 is given with its conserved first and last residue. D genes are given only for firm matches. The size entry is marked missing in some rows and otherwise reads once, few, many or a size class.

TRBV29-1	-	TRBJ2-3	-	CSVEVGTELSGGTQYF	TGCAGCGTTGAAGTCGGTACAGAGCTATCCGGGGGTACGCAGTATTTT
TRBV11-2	-	TRBJ1-2	TRBD1	CASSLGAGQGFPGYGYTF	TGTGCCAGCAGCTTAGGAGCGGGACAGGGTTTTCCTGGCTATGGCTACACCTTC
TRBV9	-	TRBJ1-2	TRBD1	CASSSTGGNGYTF	TGTGCCAGCAGCTCGACAGGGGGAAATGGCTACACCTTC
TRBV4-1	-	TRBJ1-5	-	CASSQAPSNQPQHF	TGCGCCAGCAGCCAAGCACCCAGCAATCAGCCCCAGCATTTT
TRBV30	-	TRBJ2-7	-	CAWQDARSEQYF	TGTGCCTGGCAGGACGCACGCTCCGAGCAGTACTTC
TRBV23-1	-	TRBJ1-5	-	CASSQYLNQPQHF	TGCGCCAGCAGTCAGTACCTTAATCAGCCCCAGCATTTT
TRBV30	few	TRBJ2-2	-	CAWVAVNTGELFF	TGTGCCTGGGTGGCGGTGAACACCGGGGAGCTGTTTTTT
TRBV5-4	-	TRBJ2-2	-	CASNQYEGVLAGELFF	TGTGCCAGCAACCAGTATGAGGGGGTATTGGCCGGGGAGCTGTTTTTT
TRBV15	-	TRBJ2-3	TRBD1	CATSSAGGPSTDTQYF	TGTGCCACCAGCAGTGCAGGGGGCCCTAGCACAGATACGCAGTATTTT
TRBV4-3	-	TRBJ2-7	-	CASSQDHGFEQYF	TGCGCCAGCAGCCAAGATCATGGTTTCGAGCAGTACTTC
TRBV29-1	-	TRBJ2-7	-	CSVVQGSTEQYF	TGCAGCGTTGTACAGGGCTCCACCGAGCAGTACTTC
TRBV2	-	TRBJ2-3	-	CASSRPRTGKKDTQYF	TGTGCCAGCAGCCGACCTAGGACTGGCAAAAAGGATACGCAGTATTTT
TRBV29-1	-	TRBJ2-7	-	CSVTHPISGTAGYEQYF	TGCAGCGTTACCCATCCAATTTCCGGGACCGCCGGCTACGAGCAGTACTTC
TRBV5-4	-	TRBJ2-7	-	CASSLGGYEQYF	TGTGCCAGCAGCTTGGGAGGCTACGAGCAGTACTTC
TRBV20-1	-	TRBJ2-7	-	CSALQGYEQYF	TGCAGTGCTCTACAGGGTTACGAGCAGTACTTC
TRBV25-1	few	TRBJ2-7	TRBD1	CASSGAGTGGFAYEQYF	TGTGCCAGCAGTGGAGCCGGGACAGGGGGCTTTGCCTACGAGCAGTACTTC
TRBV2	-	TRBJ1-6	-	CASRDSQAPRVNSPLHF	TGTGCCAGCAGAGATTCACAGGCCCCTAGGGTTAATTCACCCCTCCACTTT
TRBV6-1	-	TRBJ1-1	-	CASSDDGNTEAFF	TGTGCCAGCAGTGATGACGGGAACACTGAAGCTTTCTTT
TRBV2	-	TRBJ2-2	TRBD2	CASSPRFASGGANTGELFF	TGTGCCAGCAGTCCCCGTTTTGCTAGCGGGGGCGCGAACACCGGGGAGCTGTTTTTT
TRBV11-1	once	TRBJ2-1	TRBD2	CASSGLADEQFF	TGTGCCAGCAGCGGACTAGCCGATGAGCAGTTCTTC
TRBV27	-	TRBJ2-7	-	CASSFTASSYEQYF	TGTGCCAGCAGTTTCACAGCCTCCTCCTACGAGCAGTACTTC
TRBV4-2	few	TRBJ2-2	-	CASSLITGRPNTGELFF	TGTGCCAGCAGCTTGATTACAGGCCGCCCGAACACCGGGGAGCTGTTTTTT
TRBV29-1	once	TRBJ2-7	-	CSVTAGSSYEQYF	TGCAGCGTTACCGCCGGCAGCTCCTACGAGCAGTACTTC
TRBV9	-	TRBJ2-3	-	CASSVSAGKTDTQYF	TGTGCCAGCAGCGTTTCAGCGGGTAAAACAGATACGCAGTATTTT
TRBV5-1	-	TRBJ2-7	-	CASSLNPGPTTEQYF	TGCGCCAGCAGCCTCAATCCGGGACCCACTACCGAGCAGTACTTC
TRBV19	-	TRBJ2-2	TRBD1	CASSLTGPGELFF	TGTGCCAGTAGTTTGACAGGGCCCGGGGAGCTGTTTTTT
TRBV29-1	-	TRBJ2-3	-	CSVGTYDGAQYF	TGCAGCGTTGGGACCTACGATGGGGCGCAGTATTTT
TRBV7-9	-	TRBJ2-1	-	CASSPQEGRNNEQFF	TGTGCCAGCAGCCCACAGGAGGGCAGGAACAATGAGCAGTTCTTC
TRBV7-8	-	TRBJ2-2	-	CASSLLSGPGELFF	TGTGCCAGCAGCTTGCTTTCAGGCCCCGGGGAGCTGTTTTTT
TRBV19	few	TRBJ2-1	TRBD1	CASSHGQGANNEQFF	TGTGCCAGTAGCCACGGACAGGGGGCAAACAATGAGCAGTTCTTC
TRBV7-9	-	TRBJ2-7	-	CASSGVPYEQYF	TGTGCCAGCAGCGGGGTCCCCTACGAGCAGTACTTC
TRBV27	-	TRBJ2-7	-	CASSPDGIYEQYF	TGTGCCAGCAGCCCAGACGGGATCTACGAGCAGTACTTC
TRBV6-1	-	TRBJ1-2	-	CASSEGTYGYTF	TGTGCCAGCAGTGAGGGGACTTATGGCTACACCTTC